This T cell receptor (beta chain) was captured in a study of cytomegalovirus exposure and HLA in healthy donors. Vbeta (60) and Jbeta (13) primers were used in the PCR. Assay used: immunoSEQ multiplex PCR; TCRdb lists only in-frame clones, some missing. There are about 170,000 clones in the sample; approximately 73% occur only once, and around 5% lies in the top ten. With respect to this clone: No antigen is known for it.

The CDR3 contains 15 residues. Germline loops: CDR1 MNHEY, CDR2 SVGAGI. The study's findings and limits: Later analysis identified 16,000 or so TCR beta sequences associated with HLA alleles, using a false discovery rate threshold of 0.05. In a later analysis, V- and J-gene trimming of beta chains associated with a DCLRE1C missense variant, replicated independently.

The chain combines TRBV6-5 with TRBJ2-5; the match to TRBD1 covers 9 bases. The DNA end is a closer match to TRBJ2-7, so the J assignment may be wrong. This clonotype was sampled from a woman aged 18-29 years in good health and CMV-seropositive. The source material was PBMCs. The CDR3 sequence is CASSYRDREHYEQYF. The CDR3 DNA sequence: TGTGCCAGCAGTTACCGGGACAGGGAACACTACGAGCAGTACTTC.